What follows is one TCR beta chain and its context. Which antigen it targets is not known. No base qualities exist here, and no much larger clone lies one base off it. TCRbeta CDR3 regions were amplified from genomic DNA using the immunoSEQ Assay, a bias-controlled multiplex PCR. The authors' analysis ran thus. The number of nucleated cells in each sample was estimated from the amplification of reference gene primers within the assay. To quantify the absolute abundance of each unique TCRbeta CDR3 rearrangement, sequence reads were collapsed and filtered. For each sample, productive Simpson clonality was calculated as the square root of Simpson's diversity index over productive rearrangements. Not all clones reach the TCRdb copy of this immuneACCESS table, which keeps in-frame sequences only. Checked studies attribute under half of the gap to unresolved V genes and leave the rest unexplained. The V and J calls and the clone size are those of that table, but D and trimming were determined from the DNA. The sample table holds some 370,000 clones, of which around 90% were seen once. Of the sample, around 7% falls within the top ten clones.

CDR1 MNHEY and CDR2 SMNVEV are derived from the germline V gene (reference sequence). The V and J ends are trimmed by 5 bases and 3 bases, leaving 26 bases between them. The CDR3 has 18 amino acids, counting the end cysteine and phenylalanine. Kept here is only the CDR3 DNA, which spans 54 bases and is read in frame from base 1. These data come from a study of blood T cell repertoires in COVID-19 (TCRdb year 2020). Context from the whole study: Samples from collaborators originated in the United States, Italy and Spain and spanned both the acute and convalescent phases of COVID-19. The material from the prospective study consisted of cDNA or gDNA derived from T cells, B-cell-depleted T cells, or PBMCs. The dataset comprised deeply sampled blood TCRbeta repertoires from subjects exposed to, actively infected with, or recovered from COVID-19. The repertoires were made available in a free public database intended to serve as a resource for research on the immune response to SARS-CoV-2. The samples were drawn from the first 160 participants of the ongoing ImmuneRACE study and from under 1,500 subjects provided by 6 global collaborators. Sample metadata almost always included a de-identified subject ID, COVID-19 status, age in years and sex. Where available, HLA class I and class II types were obtained from metadata supplied by the sample provider rather than from assay-based typing. Broad study findings and their caveats: How much clinical and demographic metadata was included differed by source and by participant, and the metadata was provided uncurated.

Each collaborating institution followed its own protocols to collect whole blood in K2EDTA tubes. Collaborator samples were shipped for TCRbeta analysis as frozen whole blood, isolated PBMCs, or DNA extracted from either sample type. The sample was peripheral blood. This clonotype was obtained from a man younger than 35 with active or convalescent COVID-19. Recombination joined TRBV27 with TRBJ2-7, and possibly TRBD1, on 6 matching bases. The CDR3 has the sequence CASSPITGSPQVDYEQYF. The DNA reads as follows: TGTGCCAGCAGTCCTATTACAGGGAGCCCCCAGGTAGACTACGAGCAGTACTTC.